The clone carrying this TCR beta chain was seen more than once but under ten times. Its antigen is unidentified. The library was made from cDNA and included unique molecular identifiers. Each CDR3 protein gets one entry after TCRdb re-called the PCR reads with MiXCR. This sample has fewer than 900,000 distinct CDR3 sequences, with around 42% found just once. The CDR3 contains 13 residues. Germline V gene sequence: CDR1 MDHEN, CDR2 SYDVKM. The ends were cut back, 6 bases at V and 3 bases at J, with 12 bases in the middle. The data belong to a study of post-analysis software for immune sequencing data. Study in general: Patients had relapsing-remitting, secondary progressive or progressive-relapsing multiple sclerosis; some lacked subtype.

Study conclusions and caveats: Patients carried 5 or 6 TRBV segments more frequently than controls did, and TRBV5-6, TRBV5-1 and TRBV20-1 were among them. Significantly lower normalized Chao1 diversity was seen in multiple sclerosis patients than in controls.

The specimen sequenced was blood. The clonotype comes from a girl aged 10-17 years with multiple sclerosis. This rearrangement joins TRBV28 to TRBJ2-7; maybe TRBD1 (7 bases). This CDR3 is CASRAGQRYEQYF. DNA for the CDR3: TGTGCCAGCAGGGCGGGACAGCGCTACGAGCAGTACTTC.